This T cell receptor beta chain derives from a study of identifying expanded T cells in peripheral blood (dated by TCRdb to about 2019). Looking at the study overall: Four technical replicates, made by sequencing separate aliquots from the same pool of genomic DNA, were compared pairwise. Paper-wide results and their limitations: The authors expected that over much longer intervals, such as months to years, biological variance in healthy repertoires might increase even further. Variance in clone template counts between roughly 2-week samples significantly increased with total template count across all healthy donors. About 1.2 differentially abundant clones were flagged by the binomial model between technical replicates, whereas about 16 and 20 were flagged over two weeks and four weeks, respectively. Both the number of clones called differentially abundant and the false-positive rate were significantly reduced by the beta-binomial model across all healthy-donor time intervals.

To note about this clone: The target of this receptor is not known. No qualities accompany the bases; no much larger clone lies one base away.

Reading from cysteine to phenylalanine, the CDR3 counts 16 amino acids. Left in the record is the CDR3 DNA by itself, 48 bases read in frame from the first base. CDR1 and CDR2 are drawn from the germline V gene: MNHNS, SASEGT. Cut back by 0 bases and 2 bases, the V and J ends lie 13 bases apart. The immunoSEQ Assay, which uses bias-controlled multiplex PCR amplification of genomic DNA, was used to profile TCRbeta CDR3 regions. In the source study's methods: The absolute abundance of each unique TCRbeta CDR3 region was quantified after sequences were collapsed and filtered. Differential abundance was tested with a binomial (Fisher-equivalent) model and with a beta-binomial model adding time-dependent variance fitted from healthy donors. Any clone with fewer than 5 combined templates was excluded, and a clone was called differentially abundant if its Benjamini-Hochberg FDR was below 0.01. In the beta-binomial model, variance was expressed as a function of the total template count across the two samples, in the form v = (b*log(k)+a)^2. The table comes from immuneACCESS by way of TCRdb, which keeps in-frame sequences with V and J called. Part of the clones is missing from these tables; in studies checked, under half for an unresolved V gene and the rest for unknown reasons. V and J calls and clone size are given by that table; D and trimming were obtained from the DNA. This sample holds tens of thousands of clones; 88% were observed only once. Around 6% of the sample lies in the top ten.

No immune events, such as infections, were documented for the healthy donors during the collection period. Healthy-donor blood repertoires served as a training cohort to calibrate time-dependent variance in a beta-binomial model of T-cell clone differential abundance. The training cohort comprised 10 healthy donors, 3 female and 7 male. An age range of roughly 29 to 70 years, with an average of 43 years, was recorded for the donors. Whole blood from each healthy donor was obtained from a commercial supplier and was collected at three time points around 15 days apart. Genomic DNA was extracted from unsorted whole blood for immunosequencing.

The sequenced material came from blood. The sequence links TRBV6-1 to TRBJ1-2; too little of a D gene remains to name it. This clonotype was sampled from a person between 18 and 75 years old in good health. This receptor has the CDR3 CASSEANNIPNYGYTF. The DNA reads TGTGCCAGCAGTGAAGCCAACAACATTCCGAACTATGGCTACACCTTC.